One sample yielded the 28 T cell receptor beta chains listed below, sequenced in a study of shared clonotypes between healthy human individuals. Data came from immunoSEQ multiplex PCR; TCRdb stores just in-frame clones and leaves some out. The sample lists about 470,000 clones; about 85% were seen once. Sequenced: PBMCs. Every receptor here comes from a woman aged 40-49 years in good health. Some clones in this sample may be carry-over from other donors' samples.

CDR3 DNA sequence: TGTGCCAGCAGTGAAGCGCTTCAGGGTAACTATGGCTACACCTTC. This encodes CASSEALQGNYGYTF. V is TRBV6-1 and J is TRBJ1-2; tentatively, D is TRBD1 (5 bases). This CDR3 contains 15 residues. Trimming took off 0 bases at V and 1 base at J, with 9 bases between the two ends. Germline V CDR1 and CDR2: MNHNS, SASEGT.

The rearrangement uses TRBV29-1 and TRBJ1-2; 7 bases line up with TRBD1. Germline-derived CDR1 and CDR2 are SQVTM and ANQGSEA. The J segment lost 8 bases and the V segment lost 2 bases, leaving 11 bases of the junction unmatched. The CDR3 runs 14 residues. CDR3 protein: CSVETSPGTEGYTF. CDR3 bases: TGCAGCGTTGAAACATCCCCCGGGACAGAAGGCTACACCTTC.

In the case of this clone: Just one base apart from a much larger clone, this may be a read error. The sample holds other DNA sequences that translate to the same CDR3. The chain has TRBV28 and TRBJ1-4; 8 nucleotides match TRBD1. The CDR3 sequence is 12 residues long. The germline V gene has CDR1 MDHEN and CDR2 SYDVKM. Here the CDR3 reads CASSPDREKLFF. For the CDR3, the DNA is TGTGCCAGCAGTCCGGACAGGGAAAAACTGTTTTTC.

The chain uses TRBV7-2 and TRBJ1-2, with a tentative D call TRBD1 (6 bases). Trimming pared 0 bases from V and 8 bases from J, leaving 16 bases between. This CDR3 comprises 15 residues. The germline gives CDR1 SGHTA, CDR2 FQGNSA. The CDR3 loop reads CASSLATTGAGGYTF. CDR3 in DNA: TGTGCCAGCAGCTTAGCGACCACGGGGGCTGGGGGCTACACCTTC. The entire variable domain, with the rest obtained from reference TRBV7-2 and TRBJ1-2, is as follows: GAGVSQSPSNKVTEKGKDVELRCDPISGHTALYWYRQSLGQGLEFLIYFQGNSAPDKSGLPSDRFSAERTGGSVSTLTIQRTQQEDSAVYLCASSLATTGAGGYTFGSGTRLTVV.

The gene calls are TRBV5-1 and TRBJ2-3, with TRBD2 matching 13 bases. Unmatched junction bases numbered 6, after V lost 3 bases and J lost 5 bases. Germline V gene data show CDR1 as SGHRS and CDR2 as YFSETQ. This CDR3 is 16 amino acids long. The CDR3 coding sequence is TGCGCCAGCAGCTATAGGACTAGCGGGAGTGGAGATACGCAGTATTTT. Translated: CASSYRTSGSGDTQYF.

The rearrangement links TRBV7-2 to TRBJ2-6; D may be TRBD1 (6 bases). V lost 6 bases and J 2 bases, leaving 11 bases between the germline ends. The CDR3 length is 15 residues. Looked up from germline, CDR1 is SGHTA and CDR2 is FQGNSA. CDR3 sequence reads: CASRNTGPGANVLTF. Written as DNA, the CDR3 is TGTGCCAGCAGAAATACAGGGCCTGGGGCCAACGTCCTGACTTTC.

The rearrangement joins TRBV11-1 to TRBJ2-5, with D unresolved. Trimming left V 2 bases short and J 2 bases short, with 6 bases between. The CDR3 runs to 13 residues. Germline lookup yields CDR1 SGHAT and CDR2 FQDESV (reference sequence). CDR3 in DNA: TGTGCCAGCAGCTTACAGCAACAAGAGACCCAGTACTTC. Its translation: CASSLQQQETQYF.

V usage is TRBV7-3 and J usage is TRBJ2-7; D is possibly TRBD2 (6 bases). Looked up from germline, CDR1 is SGHTA and CDR2 is FQGTGA. The CDR3 consists of 13 residues. Trimming removed 3 bases from V and 3 bases from J, with 9 bases in between. The CDR3 coding sequence is TGTGCCAGCAGCTTTACCGGGGGCTACGAGCAGTACTTC. Translated: CASSFTGGYEQYF.

This chain joins TRBV15 and TRBJ2-1; 15 bases align to TRBD2. This CDR3 spans 14 amino acids. Germline trimming cut 5 bases from V and 8 bases from J; bases unmatched to any gene: 1. Germline V CDR1 and CDR2: LNHNV, YYDKDF (reference sequence). CDR3 nucleotide sequence: TGTGCCACCAGCGGACTAGCGGGAGGGGATGAGCAGTTCTTC. The encoded protein is CATSGLAGGDEQFF.

This clone was detected only a few times. This chain joins TRBV29-1 and TRBJ2-1, with TRBD2 matching over 8 bases. The CDR3 spans 14 residues. Germline V gene lookup returns CDR1 SQVTM and CDR2 ANQGSEA. V shed 7 bases and J 4 bases; nucleotides not matched to a gene: 9. This chain's CDR3 is CSGPGTRLYNEQFF. The CDR3 DNA reads TGCAGCGGACCCGGGACTAGGTTGTACAATGAGCAGTTCTTC.

This clone was detected only once. The genes are TRBV6-1 and TRBJ1-5; unclear D gene. Trimming pared 6 bases from V and 2 bases from J, leaving 8 bases between. This CDR3 contains 13 residues. Germline lookup yields CDR1 MNHNS and CDR2 SASEGT. This CDR3 is CASSYGGNQPQHF. CDR3 nucleotides: TGTGCCAGCAGCTACGGGGGCAATCAGCCCCAGCATTTT.

The J gene is TRBJ1-3, the V gene TRBV21-1. TRBV21-1 is designated a pseudogene. The CDR3 has 10 amino acids. The CDR3, as DNA: TGTGCCACCCGCTCAAACACCATATATTTT. Residues: CATRSNTIYF.

The rearrangement uses TRBV18 and TRBJ2-5; maybe TRBD1 (6 bases). Germline lookup yields CDR1 KGHSH and CDR2 LQKENI. V was shortened by 2 bases and J by 7 bases, with 14 bases between the two germline ends. The CDR3 loop spans 14 amino acids. The CDR3 protein is CASSPTGGGGTQYF. The CDR3 nucleotides read TGTGCCAGCTCACCAACTGGGGGCGGAGGGACCCAGTACTTC.

The V gene is TRBV27, the J gene TRBJ2-1; 9 bases agree with TRBD2. Trimming cost V 3 bases and J 7 bases; bases outside gene matches: 10. The CDR3 consists of 16 residues. Per germline, CDR1 MNHEY and CDR2 SMNVEV (reference sequence). Written as DNA, the CDR3 is TGTGCCAGCAGTTTTCTAGCGGGAACCGACGGGAATGAGCAGTTCTTC. This encodes CASSFLAGTDGNEQFF.

The chain links TRBV7-2 to TRBJ2-1; D might be TRBD2 (6 bases). This CDR3 has 15 residues. Germline CDR1 SGHTA, CDR2 FQGNSA. Trimming shortened V by 2 bases and J by 8 bases, and 16 bases separated the two germline ends. This CDR3 reads CASSLRAGPPHEQFF. Here the CDR3 DNA reads TGTGCCAGCAGCTTACGGGCGGGACCCCCCCATGAGCAGTTCTTC.

In this sample, this clone turned up once. The chain links TRBV6-5 to TRBJ2-5, with TRBD2 matching over 10 bases. The better agreement between TRBJ2-7 and the DNA end casts doubt on the J call. CDR1 is MNHEY and CDR2 is SVGAGI in the germline V gene. The CDR3 is 15 residues long. CDR3 in DNA: TGTGCCAGCGCGCAGGTAGCGGGAGGCTCCTACGAGCAGTACTTC. Its protein product is CASAQVAGGSYEQYF.

Remarks on this clone: Distinct nucleotide sequences in the sample also encode this CDR3. The gene calls are TRBV7-9 and TRBJ2-5; 14 nucleotides match TRBD2. CDR1 and CDR2 (germline): SEHNR, FQNEAQ (reference sequence). The CDR3 is made up of 16 amino acids. Unmatched junction bases numbered 4, after V lost 3 bases and J lost 4 bases. The CDR3, as DNA: TGTGCCAGCAGCTTGGGGACTAGCGGGAGATCAGAGACCCAGTACTTC. Protein product: CASSLGTSGRSETQYF.

V and J are TRBV2 and TRBJ1-2; D is undetermined. Looked up from germline, CDR1 is SNHLY and CDR2 is FYNNEI. This CDR3 region has 13 residues. V was trimmed by 3 bases and J by 3 bases, leaving 8 bases between them. Here the CDR3 DNA reads TGTGCCAGCAGTGAGTTTGAGTACTATGGCTACACCTTC. Protein product: CASSEFEYYGYTF.

This chain joins TRBV6-6 and TRBJ2-1; D may be TRBD2 (7 bases). The germline gives CDR1 MNHNY, CDR2 SVGAGI (reference sequence). Trimming took 6 bases from V and 10 from J, leaving 16 bases between them. The CDR3 is made up of 13 amino acids. The CDR3 spells CASSGLGTPEQFF. Here the CDR3 DNA reads TGTGCCAGCAGCGGACTAGGGACACCAGAGCAGTTCTTC.

This clone has a count of ten or more. The chain couples TRBV6-1 to TRBJ2-3, with a tentative D call TRBD2 (5 bases). Germline assignment: CDR1 MNHNS and CDR2 SASEGT. V was cut by 4 bases and J by 0 bases, with 14 bases left in between. This CDR3 contains 16 residues. CDR3 amino acids: CASSVTRPGSTDTQYF. CDR3 coding DNA: TGTGCCAGCAGTGTAACCCGACCGGGGAGCACAGATACGCAGTATTTT.

V and J are TRBV5-1 and TRBJ2-5; D possibly corresponds to TRBD1 (6 bases). Germline V gene data show CDR1 as SGHRS and CDR2 as YFSETQ. The V end was cut by 7 bases, the J end by 3 bases, with 16 bases between. The CDR3 totals 14 residues. This CDR3 reads CASRPGGTKETQYF. For the CDR3, the DNA is TGCGCCAGCCGGCCCGGTGGGACAAAAGAGACCCAGTACTTC.

The chain recombines TRBV4-1 with TRBJ1-2, with TRBD1 matching 8 bases. Trimming at V came to 0 bases and at J to 9 bases, leaving 6 bases not matched to a gene. Germline V gene sequence: CDR1 MGHRA, CDR2 YSYEKL. CDR3 length: 14 amino acids. For the CDR3, the DNA is TGCGCCAGCAGCCAAGATCGGGACAGGTCACGCTACACCTTC. This encodes CASSQDRDRSRYTF.

The chain carries TRBV7-3 and TRBJ2-1; D gene uncertain. V gave up 1 base and J gave up 1 base, with 8 bases separating them. This CDR3 comprises 15 residues. Per the germline V gene, CDR1 is SGHTA and CDR2 is FQGTGA. CDR3 coding DNA: TGTGCCAGCAGCTTAAGAGTCGCTTCCTACAATGAGCAGTTCTTC. Protein: CASSLRVASYNEQFF. Combining the CDR3 with reference TRBV7-3 and TRBJ2-1 gives the whole variable domain GAGVSQTPSNKVTEKGKYVELRCDPISGHTALYWYRQSLGQGPEFLIYFQGTGAADDSGLPNDRFFAVRPEGSVSTLKIQRTERGDSAVYLCASSLRVASYNEQFFGPGTRLTVL.

This clone was counted only a few times. The V gene is TRBV11-2, the J gene TRBJ2-1, with D unresolved. The CDR3 length is 13 residues. Per germline, CDR1 SGHAT and CDR2 FQNNGV. Trimming shortened V by 1 base and J by 9 bases, and 10 bases separated the two germline ends. The DNA of the CDR3 is TGTGCCAGCAGCTTAGCAGTCGCTATTGAGCAGTTCTTC. Protein sequence: CASSLAVAIEQFF.

This rearrangement joins TRBV5-1 to TRBJ2-3; 10 positions agree with TRBD1. Germline lookup yields CDR1 SGHRS and CDR2 YFSETQ. CDR3 length: 15 residues. Unmatched junction bases numbered 6, after V lost 4 bases and J lost 4 bases. CDR3 nucleotide sequence: TGCGCCAGCAGCCTCAGACAGGGGGCTGCAGATACGCAGTATTTT. This encodes CASSLRQGAADTQYF.

The chain joins TRBV6-1 to TRBJ2-2; TRBD2 aligns across 7 bases. This CDR3 region has 14 residues. V shed 4 bases and J 7 bases; nucleotides not matched to a gene: 6. The germline CDR1 and CDR2 sequences are MNHNS and SASEGT. CDR3 DNA sequence: TGTGCCAGCAGTGCGGCGGGAGTCTTCGGGGAGCTGTTTTTT. It encodes CASSAAGVFGELFF.

J is TRBJ2-3 and V is TRBV9; unclear D gene. CDR1 and CDR2 (germline): SGDLS, YYNGEE. This CDR3 comprises 17 residues. The V and J ends lost 0 bases and 0 bases respectively, with 14 bases between them. The CDR3 is CASSVGQMGTSTDTQYF. The CDR3 DNA sequence: TGTGCCAGCAGCGTAGGTCAAATGGGCACTAGCACAGATACGCAGTATTTT.

This clone has a single count. This chain connects TRBV10-3 to TRBJ2-6; D is perhaps TRBD1 (6 bases). The V gene's germline CDR1 is ENHRY and CDR2 SYGVKD. The CDR3 contains 17 residues. With 3 bases removed from V and 1 base from J, the gap between germline ends came to 13 bases. CDR3 amino acids: CAISDRTVGSGANVLTF. The DNA for the CDR3 is TGTGCCATCAGTGATCGGACAGTAGGTTCTGGGGCCAACGTCCTGACTTTC.